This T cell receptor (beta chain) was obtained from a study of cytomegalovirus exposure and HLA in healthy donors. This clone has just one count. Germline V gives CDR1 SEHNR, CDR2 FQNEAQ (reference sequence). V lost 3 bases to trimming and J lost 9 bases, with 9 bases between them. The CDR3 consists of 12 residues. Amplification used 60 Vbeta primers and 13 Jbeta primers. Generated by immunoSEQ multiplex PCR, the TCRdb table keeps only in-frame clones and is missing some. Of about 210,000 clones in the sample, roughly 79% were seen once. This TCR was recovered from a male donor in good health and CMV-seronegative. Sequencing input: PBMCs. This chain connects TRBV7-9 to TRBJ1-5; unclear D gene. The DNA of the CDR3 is TGTGCCAGCAGCTTTGAAGCACCGCCCCAGCATTTT. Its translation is CASSFEAPPQHF.